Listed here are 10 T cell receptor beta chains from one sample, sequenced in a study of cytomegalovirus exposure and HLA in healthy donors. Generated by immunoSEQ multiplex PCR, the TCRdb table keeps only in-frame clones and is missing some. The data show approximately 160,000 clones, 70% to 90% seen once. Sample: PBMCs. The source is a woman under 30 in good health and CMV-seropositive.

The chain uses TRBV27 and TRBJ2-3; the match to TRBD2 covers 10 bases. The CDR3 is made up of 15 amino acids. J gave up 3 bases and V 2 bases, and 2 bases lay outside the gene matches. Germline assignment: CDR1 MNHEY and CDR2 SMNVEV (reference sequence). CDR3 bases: TGTGCCAGCAGTTTAAGGACTAGCGGAACAGATACGCAGTATTTT. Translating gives CASSLRTSGTDTQYF.

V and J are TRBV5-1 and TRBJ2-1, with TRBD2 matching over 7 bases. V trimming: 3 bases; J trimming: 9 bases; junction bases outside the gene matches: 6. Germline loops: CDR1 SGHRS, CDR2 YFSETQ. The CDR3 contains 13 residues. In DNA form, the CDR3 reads TGCGCCAGCAGCTGGGAGGGGTATACTGAGCAGTTCTTC. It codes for CASSWEGYTEQFF.

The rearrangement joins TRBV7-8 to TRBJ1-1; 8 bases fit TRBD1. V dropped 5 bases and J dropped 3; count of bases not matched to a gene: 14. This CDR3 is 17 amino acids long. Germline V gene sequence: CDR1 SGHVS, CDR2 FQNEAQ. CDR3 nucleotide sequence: TGTGCCAGCAGCCCCCGGACAGGGCCCATCAAGGACACTGAAGCTTTCTTT. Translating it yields CASSPRTGPIKDTEAFF.

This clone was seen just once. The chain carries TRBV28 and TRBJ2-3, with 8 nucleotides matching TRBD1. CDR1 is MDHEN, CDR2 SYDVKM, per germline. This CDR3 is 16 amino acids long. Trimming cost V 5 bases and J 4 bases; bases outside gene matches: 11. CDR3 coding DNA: TGTGCCAGCAGTACCGCAAATCCAGGGGGCGCAGATACGCAGTATTTT. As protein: CASSTANPGGADTQYF. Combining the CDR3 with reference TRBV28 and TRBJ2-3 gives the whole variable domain DVKVTQSSRYLVKRTGEKVFLECVQDMDHENMFWYRQDPGLGLRLIYFSYDVKMKEKGDIPEGYSVSREKKERFSLILESASTNQTSMYLCASSTANPGGADTQYFGPGTRLTVL.

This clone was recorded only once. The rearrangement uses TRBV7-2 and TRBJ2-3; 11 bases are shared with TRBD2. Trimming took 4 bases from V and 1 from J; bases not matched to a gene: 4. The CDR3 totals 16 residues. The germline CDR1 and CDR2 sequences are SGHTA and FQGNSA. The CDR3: CASSSVAGGRTDTQYF. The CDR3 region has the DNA TGTGCCAGCAGCTCGGTAGCGGGAGGGCGCACAGATACGCAGTATTTT.

CDR3 DNA sequence: TGTGCCAGCAGGCGGGGGGGAATCAACTACGAGCAGTACTTC. Its translation is CASRRGGINYEQYF. V gene TRBV2 combines with J gene TRBJ2-7; 9 nucleotides line up with TRBD2. Germline lookup yields CDR1 SNHLY and CDR2 FYNNEI. The J segment lost 3 bases and the V segment lost 6 bases, leaving 6 bases of the junction unmatched. The CDR3 length is 14 residues.

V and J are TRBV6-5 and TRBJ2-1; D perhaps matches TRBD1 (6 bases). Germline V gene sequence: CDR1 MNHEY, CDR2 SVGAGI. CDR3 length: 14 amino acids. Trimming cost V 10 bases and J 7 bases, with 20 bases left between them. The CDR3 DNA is TGTGCCATTGGGGGCGGCGGGCCGGGGAATGAGCAGTTCTTC. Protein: CAIGGGGPGNEQFF.

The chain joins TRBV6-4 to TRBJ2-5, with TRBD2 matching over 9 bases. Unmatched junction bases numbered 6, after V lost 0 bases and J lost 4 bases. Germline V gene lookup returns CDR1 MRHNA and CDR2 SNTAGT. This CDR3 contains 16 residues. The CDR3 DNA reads TGTGCCAGCAGTGACTCGGCGGGAGGGCCTGGAGAGACCCAGTACTTC. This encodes CASSDSAGGPGETQYF.

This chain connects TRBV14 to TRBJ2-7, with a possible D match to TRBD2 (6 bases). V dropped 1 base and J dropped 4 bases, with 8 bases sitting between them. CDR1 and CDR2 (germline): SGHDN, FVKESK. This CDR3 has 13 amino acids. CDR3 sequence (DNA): TGTGCCAGCAGCCAAGCGGGGGAGTACGAGCAGTACTTC. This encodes CASSQAGEYEQYF.

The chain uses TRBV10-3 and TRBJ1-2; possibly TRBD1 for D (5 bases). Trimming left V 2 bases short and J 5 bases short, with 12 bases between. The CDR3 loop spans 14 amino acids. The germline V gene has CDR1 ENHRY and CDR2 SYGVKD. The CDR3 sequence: CAISEGAIRYGYTF. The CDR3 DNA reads TGTGCCATCAGTGAGGGGGCAATCCGATATGGCTACACCTTC.